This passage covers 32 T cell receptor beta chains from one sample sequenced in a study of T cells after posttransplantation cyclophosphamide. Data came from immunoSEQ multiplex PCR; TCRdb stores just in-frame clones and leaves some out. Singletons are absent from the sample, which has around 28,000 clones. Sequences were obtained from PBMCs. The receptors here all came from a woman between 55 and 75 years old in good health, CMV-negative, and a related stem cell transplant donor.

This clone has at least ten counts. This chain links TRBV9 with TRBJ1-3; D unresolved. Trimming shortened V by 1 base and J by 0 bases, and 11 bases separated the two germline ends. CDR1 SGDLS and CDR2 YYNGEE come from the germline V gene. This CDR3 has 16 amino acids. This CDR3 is CASSVSLGDSGNTIYF. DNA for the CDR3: TGTGCCAGCAGCGTAAGCCTAGGTGACTCTGGAAACACCATATATTTT.

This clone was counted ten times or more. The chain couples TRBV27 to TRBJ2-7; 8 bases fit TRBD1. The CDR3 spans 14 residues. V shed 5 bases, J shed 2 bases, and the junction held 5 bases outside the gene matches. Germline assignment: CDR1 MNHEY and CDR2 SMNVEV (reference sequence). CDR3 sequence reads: CASSRRTGTYEQYF. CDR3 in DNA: TGTGCCAGCAGTCGTCGGACAGGGACCTACGAGCAGTACTTC.

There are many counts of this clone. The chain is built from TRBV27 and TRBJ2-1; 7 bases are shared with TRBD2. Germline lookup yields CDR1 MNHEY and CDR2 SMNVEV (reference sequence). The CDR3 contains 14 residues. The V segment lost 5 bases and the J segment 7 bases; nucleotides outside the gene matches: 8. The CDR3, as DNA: TGTGCCAGCAGTGCAGTGCTAGCGGAGAATGAGCAGTTCTTC. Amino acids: CASSAVLAENEQFF.

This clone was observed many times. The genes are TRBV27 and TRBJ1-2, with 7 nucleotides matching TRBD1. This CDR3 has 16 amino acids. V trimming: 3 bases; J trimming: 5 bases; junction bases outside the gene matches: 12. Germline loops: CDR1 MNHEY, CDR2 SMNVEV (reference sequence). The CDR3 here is CASSLRPGQITYGYTF. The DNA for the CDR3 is TGTGCCAGCAGTTTGAGACCGGGACAGATAACATATGGCTACACCTTC.

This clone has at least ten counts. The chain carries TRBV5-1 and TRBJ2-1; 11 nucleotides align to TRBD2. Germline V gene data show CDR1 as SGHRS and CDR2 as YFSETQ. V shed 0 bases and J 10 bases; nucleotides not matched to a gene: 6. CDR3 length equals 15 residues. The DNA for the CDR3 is TGCGCCAGCAGCTTGGGGTTAGCGGGGGGGAAGGAGCAGTTCTTC. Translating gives CASSLGLAGGKEQFF.

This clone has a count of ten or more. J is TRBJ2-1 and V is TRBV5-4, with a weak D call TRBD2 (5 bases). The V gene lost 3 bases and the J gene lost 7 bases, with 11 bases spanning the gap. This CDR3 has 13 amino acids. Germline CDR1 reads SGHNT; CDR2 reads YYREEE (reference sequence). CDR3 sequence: CASSWGSENEQFF. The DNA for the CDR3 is TGTGCCAGCAGCTGGGGTAGCGAAAATGAGCAGTTCTTC.

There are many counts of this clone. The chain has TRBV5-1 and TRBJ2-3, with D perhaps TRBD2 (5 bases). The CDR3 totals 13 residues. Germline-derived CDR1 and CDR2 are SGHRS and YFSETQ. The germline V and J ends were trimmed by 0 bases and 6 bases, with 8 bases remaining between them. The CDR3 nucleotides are TGCGCCAGCAGCTTGGGGTTAGCGGATACGCAGTATTTT. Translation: CASSLGLADTQYF.

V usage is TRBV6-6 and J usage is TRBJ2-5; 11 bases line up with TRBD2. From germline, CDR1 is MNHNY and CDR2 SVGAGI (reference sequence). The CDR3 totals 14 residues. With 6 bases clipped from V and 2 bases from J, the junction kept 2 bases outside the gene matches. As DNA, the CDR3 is TGTGCCAGCAGGATAGCGGGAGGGCAAGAGACCCAGTACTTC. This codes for CASRIAGGQETQYF.

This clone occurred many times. CDR3 nucleotide sequence: TGCGCCAGCAGCCTAGCGGGAGGTGGAGATACGCAGTATTTT. Protein: CASSLAGGGDTQYF. The chain uses TRBV10-1 and TRBJ2-3; 11 bases match TRBD2. V shed 6 bases, J shed 5 bases, and the junction held 4 bases outside the gene matches. This CDR3 is built from 14 residues. CDR1 is WNHNN and CDR2 is SYGVQD in the germline V gene (reference sequence).

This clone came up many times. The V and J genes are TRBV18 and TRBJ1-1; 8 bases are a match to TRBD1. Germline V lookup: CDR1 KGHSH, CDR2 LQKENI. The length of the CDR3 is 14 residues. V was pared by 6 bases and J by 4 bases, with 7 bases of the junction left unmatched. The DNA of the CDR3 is TGTGCCAGCTCTCCAAGACAGGGGTTCACTGAAGCTTTCTTT. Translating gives CASSPRQGFTEAFF.

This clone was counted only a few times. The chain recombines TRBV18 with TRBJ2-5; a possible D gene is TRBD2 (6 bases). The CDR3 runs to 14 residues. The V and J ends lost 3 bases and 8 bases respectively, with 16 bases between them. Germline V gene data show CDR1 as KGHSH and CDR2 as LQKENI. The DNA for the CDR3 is TGTGCCAGCTCACCGGATGGCGGGGAGAAAACCCAGTACTTC. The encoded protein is CASSPDGGEKTQYF.

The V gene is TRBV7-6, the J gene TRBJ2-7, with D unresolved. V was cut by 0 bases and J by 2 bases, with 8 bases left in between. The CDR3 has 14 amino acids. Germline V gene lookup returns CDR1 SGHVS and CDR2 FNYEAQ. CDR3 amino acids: CASSLAPGTYEQYF. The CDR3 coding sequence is TGTGCCAGCAGCTTAGCACCGGGTACCTACGAGCAGTACTTC.

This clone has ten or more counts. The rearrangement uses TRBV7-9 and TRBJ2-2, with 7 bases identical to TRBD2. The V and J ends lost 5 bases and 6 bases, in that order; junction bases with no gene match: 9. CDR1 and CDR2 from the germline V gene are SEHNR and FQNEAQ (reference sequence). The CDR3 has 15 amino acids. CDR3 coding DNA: TGTGCCAGCAGCCCTCCGGGACTAAAGTCCGGGGAGCTGTTTTTT. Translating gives CASSPPGLKSGELFF.

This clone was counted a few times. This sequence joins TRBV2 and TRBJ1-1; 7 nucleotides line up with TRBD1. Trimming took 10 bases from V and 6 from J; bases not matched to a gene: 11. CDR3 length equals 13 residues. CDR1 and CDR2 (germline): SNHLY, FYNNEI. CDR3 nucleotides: TGTGCCACTGACAGGGAAGGGTTGGCTGAAGCTTTCTTT. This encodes CATDREGLAEAFF.

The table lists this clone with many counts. This CDR3 is CASSLVEGRKAFF. The CDR3 region has the DNA TGCGCCAGCAGCTTGGTTGAGGGGCGCAAAGCTTTCTTT. The chain joins TRBV5-1 to TRBJ1-1; weak D call: TRBD1 (5 bases). The ends were cut back, 0 bases at V and 9 bases at J, with 12 bases in the middle. The CDR3 is 13 residues long. Germline CDR1 and CDR2: SGHRS and YFSETQ. The full variable domain, in which reference TRBV5-1 and TRBJ1-1 provide the parts outside the CDR3, is KAGVTQTPRYLIKTRGQQVTLSCSPISGHRSVSWYQQTPGQGLQFLFEYFSETQRNKGNFPGRFSGRQFSNSRSEMNVSTLELGDSALYLCASSLVEGRKAFFGQGTRLTVV.

In nucleotides, the CDR3 is TGTGCCAGCAGTCGGGAGAGACAGGGGGAGAACTATGGCTACACCTTC. Translation gives CASSRERQGENYGYTF. The chain carries TRBV7-8 and TRBJ1-2; 9 bases are shared with TRBD1. Per the germline V gene, CDR1 is SGHVS and CDR2 is FQNEAQ. The CDR3 is 16 residues long. J was trimmed by 2 bases and V by 6 bases; bases with no gene match: 10.

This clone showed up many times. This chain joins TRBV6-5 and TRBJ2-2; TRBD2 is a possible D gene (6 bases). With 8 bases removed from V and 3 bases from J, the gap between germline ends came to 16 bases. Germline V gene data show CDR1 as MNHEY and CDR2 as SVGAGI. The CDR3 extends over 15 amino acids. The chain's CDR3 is CASRLVGGDTGELFF. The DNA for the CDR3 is TGTGCCAGCCGCTTAGTGGGCGGGGACACCGGGGAGCTGTTTTTT.

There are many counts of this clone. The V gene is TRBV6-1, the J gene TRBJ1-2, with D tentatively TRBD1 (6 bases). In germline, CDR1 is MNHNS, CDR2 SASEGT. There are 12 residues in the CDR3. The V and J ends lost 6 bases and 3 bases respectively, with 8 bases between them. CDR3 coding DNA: TGTGCCAGCAGAGGACAGTACTATGGCTACACCTTC. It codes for CASRGQYYGYTF.

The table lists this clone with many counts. CDR3 amino acids: CASSNRGGDEQFF. DNA of the CDR3: TGTGCCAGCAGCAACAGGGGAGGGGATGAGCAGTTCTTC. V is TRBV7-2 and J is TRBJ2-1; D tentatively fits TRBD1 or TRBD2 (7 bases each). CDR1 is SGHTA, CDR2 FQGNSA, per germline. The CDR3 spans 13 residues. Trimming stripped 5 bases from V and 8 bases from J, with 13 bases between.

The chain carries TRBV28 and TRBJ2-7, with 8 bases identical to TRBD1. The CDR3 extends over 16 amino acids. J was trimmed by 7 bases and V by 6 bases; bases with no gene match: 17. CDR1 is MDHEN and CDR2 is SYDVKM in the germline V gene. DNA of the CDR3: TGTGCCAGCAGCCCCCCCCCAGGACAGGGTAACAGAGAGCAGTACTTC. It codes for CASSPPPGQGNREQYF.

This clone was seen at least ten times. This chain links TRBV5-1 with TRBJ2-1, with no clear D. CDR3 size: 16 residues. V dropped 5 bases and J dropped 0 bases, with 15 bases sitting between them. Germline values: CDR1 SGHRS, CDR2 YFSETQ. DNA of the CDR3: TGCGCCAGCAGTAACCCGCCAGAGGCCTCCTACAATGAGCAGTTCTTC. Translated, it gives CASSNPPEASYNEQFF.

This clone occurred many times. The CDR3, as DNA: TGTGCCAGCAGCCCCCTAGGGGCGCGGGAGCAGTACTTC. Translated: CASSPLGAREQYF. V is TRBV5-4 and J is TRBJ2-7; TRBD1 is a possible D gene (5 bases). Per the germline V gene, CDR1 is SGHNT and CDR2 is YYREEE (reference sequence). V gave up 4 bases and J gave up 7 bases, with 15 bases separating them. CDR3 size: 13 residues.

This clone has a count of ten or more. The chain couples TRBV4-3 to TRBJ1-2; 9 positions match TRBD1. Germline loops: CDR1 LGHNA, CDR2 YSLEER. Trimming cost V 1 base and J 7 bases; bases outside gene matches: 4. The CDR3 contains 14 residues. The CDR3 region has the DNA TGCGCCAGCAGCCAAGGGACAGGGGAGGGTGGCTACACCTTC. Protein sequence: CASSQGTGEGGYTF.

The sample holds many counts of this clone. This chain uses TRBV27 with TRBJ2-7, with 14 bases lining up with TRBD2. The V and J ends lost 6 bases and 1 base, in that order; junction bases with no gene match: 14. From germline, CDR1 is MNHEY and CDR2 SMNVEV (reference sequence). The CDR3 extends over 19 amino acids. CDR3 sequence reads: CASSSVGGLAGARSYEQYF. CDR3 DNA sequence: TGTGCCAGCAGCTCAGTCGGGGGACTAGCGGGAGCGAGGTCCTACGAGCAGTACTTC.

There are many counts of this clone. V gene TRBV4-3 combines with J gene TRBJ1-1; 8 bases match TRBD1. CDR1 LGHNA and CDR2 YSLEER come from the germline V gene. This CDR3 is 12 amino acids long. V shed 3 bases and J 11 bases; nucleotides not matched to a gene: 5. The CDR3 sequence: CASSQATGEAFF. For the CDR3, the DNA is TGCGCCAGCAGCCAGGCGACAGGGGAGGCTTTCTTT.

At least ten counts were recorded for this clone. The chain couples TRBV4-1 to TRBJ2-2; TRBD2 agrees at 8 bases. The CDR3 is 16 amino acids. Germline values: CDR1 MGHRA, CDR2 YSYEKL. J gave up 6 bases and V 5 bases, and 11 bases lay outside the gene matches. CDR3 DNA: TGCGCCAGCAGCGAACCCCCAGCGGGGGTCTCCGGGGAGCTGTTTTTT. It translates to CASSEPPAGVSGELFF.

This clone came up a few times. This CDR3 is CASTQYDRNMGGYTF. As DNA, the CDR3 is TGTGCCAGCACCCAATACGACAGGAACATGGGGGGCTACACCTTC. The V and J genes are TRBV6-1 and TRBJ1-2; the D gene is possibly TRBD1 (6 bases). Per germline, CDR1 MNHNS and CDR2 SASEGT. This CDR3 comprises 15 residues. Trimming shortened V by 7 bases and J by 8 bases, and 23 bases separated the two germline ends.

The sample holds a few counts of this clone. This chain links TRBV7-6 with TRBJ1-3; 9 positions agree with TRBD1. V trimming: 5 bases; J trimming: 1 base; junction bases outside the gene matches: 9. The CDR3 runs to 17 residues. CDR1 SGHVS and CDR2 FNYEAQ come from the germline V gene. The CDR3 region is CASSIPGQGESGNTIYF. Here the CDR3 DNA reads TGTGCCAGCAGCATTCCGGGACAGGGTGAATCTGGAAACACCATATATTTT.

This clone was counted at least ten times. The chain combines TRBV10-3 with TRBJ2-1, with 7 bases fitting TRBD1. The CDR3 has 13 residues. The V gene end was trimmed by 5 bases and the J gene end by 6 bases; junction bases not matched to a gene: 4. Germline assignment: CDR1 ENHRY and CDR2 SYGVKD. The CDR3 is CAISRGPLNEQFF. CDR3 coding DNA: TGTGCCATCAGTAGGGGGCCTCTCAATGAGCAGTTCTTC.

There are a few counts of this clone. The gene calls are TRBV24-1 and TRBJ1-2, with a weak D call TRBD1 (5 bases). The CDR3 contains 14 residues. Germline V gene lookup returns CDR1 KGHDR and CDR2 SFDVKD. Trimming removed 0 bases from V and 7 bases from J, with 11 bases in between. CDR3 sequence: CATSDLEQRGGYTF. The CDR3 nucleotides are TGTGCCACCAGTGATTTGGAACAGAGGGGTGGCTACACCTTC.

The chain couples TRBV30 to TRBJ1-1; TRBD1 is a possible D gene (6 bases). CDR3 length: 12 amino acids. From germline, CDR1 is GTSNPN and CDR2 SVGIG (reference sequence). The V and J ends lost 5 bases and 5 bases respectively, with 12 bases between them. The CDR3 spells CAWEDRMTEAFF. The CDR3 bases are TGTGCCTGGGAAGACAGGATGACTGAAGCTTTCTTT.

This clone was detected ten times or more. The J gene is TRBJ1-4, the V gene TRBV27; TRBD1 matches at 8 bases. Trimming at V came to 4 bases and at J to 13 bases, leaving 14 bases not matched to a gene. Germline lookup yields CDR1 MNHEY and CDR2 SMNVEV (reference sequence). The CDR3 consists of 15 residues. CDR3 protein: CASSSYLDRVEGLFF. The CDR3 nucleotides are TGTGCCAGCAGTTCTTACCTGGACAGGGTTGAGGGACTGTTTTTT. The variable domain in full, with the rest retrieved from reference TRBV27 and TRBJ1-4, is EAQVTQNPRYLITVTGKKLTVTCSQNMNHEYMSWYRQDPGLGLRQIYYSMNVEVTDKGDVPEGYKVSRKEKRNFPLILESPSPNQTSLYFCASSSYLDRVEGLFFGSGTQLSVL.